One sample yielded the 24 T cell receptor beta chains listed below, sequenced in a study of response to subunit inactivated influenza vaccine. MiXCR, applied by TCRdb to the RT-PCR reads, yields one record per CDR3 protein. The table has more than 700,000 distinct CDR3 sequences, 21% seen once. Sample: PBMCs from blood, taken roughly 5 days after vaccination. These receptors were taken from a man aged 50-59 years who received an inactivated influenza vaccine.

The sample holds a few counts of this clonotype. The V and J genes are TRBV7-3 and TRBJ1-5; TRBD1 matches 8 bases. Germline loops: CDR1 SGHTA, CDR2 FQGTGA. This CDR3 region has 16 residues. V lost 8 bases to trimming and J lost 3 bases; unmatched junction nucleotides: 12. This chain's CDR3 is CASQNRGQGFNQPQHF. The CDR3 region has the DNA TGTGCCAGCCAGAATCGAGGACAGGGCTTCAATCAGCCCCAGCATTTT.

This clonotype occurred a few times. This chain joins TRBV7-9 and TRBJ2-1; 14 bases match TRBD2. Germline V gene lookup returns CDR1 SEHNR and CDR2 FQNEAQ (reference sequence). V dropped 6 bases and J dropped 8; count of bases not matched to a gene: 9. The CDR3 contains 16 residues. The CDR3 coding sequence is TGTGCCAGCAGGACGAAAGAGGGACTAGCGGGGGATGAGCAGTTCTTC. This translates into CASRTKEGLAGDEQFF.

The chain couples TRBV10-3 to TRBJ2-3, with 9 bases fitting TRBD1. Losses at the gene ends were 9 bases for V and 2 bases for J; bases not matched to a gene: 9. The CDR3 runs 15 residues. From germline, CDR1 is ENHRY and CDR2 SYGVKD. The CDR3 DNA reads TGTGCCATTACAGGGGGCGTTAGTTCCACAGATACGCAGTATTTT. Protein sequence: CAITGGVSSTDTQYF.

This clonotype turned up a few times. This chain uses TRBV12-3 or TRBV12-4 with TRBJ1-2, with 7 bases matching TRBD1. J was trimmed by 4 bases and V by 2 bases; bases with no gene match: 10. CDR3 length: 16 amino acids. This CDR3 reads CASSLRYGTAAYGYTF. CDR3 in DNA: TGTGCCAGCAGTTTACGGTACGGGACAGCTGCCTATGGCTACACCTTC.

This chain links TRBV25-1 with TRBJ1-1; 10 nucleotides line up with TRBD1. The ends lost 3 bases at V and 1 base at J; junction bases unmatched: 8. This CDR3 is built from 17 residues. Germline lookup yields CDR1 MGHDK and CDR2 SYGVNS. CDR3 sequence reads: CASSDRQGAGPNTEAFF. CDR3 DNA sequence: TGTGCCAGCAGTGATCGACAGGGGGCTGGACCGAACACTGAAGCTTTCTTT. Using reference TRBV25-1 and TRBJ1-1 for the parts outside the CDR3, the full variable domain is EADIYQTPRYLVIGTGKKITLECSQTMGHDKMYWYQQDPGMELHLIHYSYGVNSTEKGDLSSESTVSRIRTEHFPLTLESARPSHTSQYLCASSDRQGAGPNTEAFFGQGTRLTVV.

Only a few counts were recorded for this clonotype. The rearrangement joins TRBV12-3 or TRBV12-4 to TRBJ2-1; 7 bases fit TRBD2. CDR3 length: 16 amino acids. V dropped 1 base and J dropped 7; count of bases not matched to a gene: 10. The chain's CDR3 is CASSLVISGSGNEQFF. The DNA for the CDR3 is TGTGCCAGCAGTTTAGTCATTAGCGGGTCTGGAAATGAGCAGTTCTTC.

This clonotype was picked up many times. The chain is built from TRBV7-2 and TRBJ2-5, with TRBD2 matching over 9 bases. The length of the CDR3 is 16 residues. V shed 1 base, J shed 2 bases, and the junction held 5 bases outside the gene matches. From germline, CDR1 is SGHTA and CDR2 FQGNSA. CDR3 bases: TGTGCCAGCAGCTTAGTCGGCGGGGGGGCTCAAGAGACCCAGTACTTC. Translation gives CASSLVGGGAQETQYF.

This chain links TRBV27 with TRBJ2-2; 7 bases map to TRBD1. Germline CDR1 is MNHEY and CDR2 is SMNVEV (reference sequence). The CDR3 runs 15 residues. V was clipped by 6 bases and J by 1 base; unmatched bases: 5. The CDR3 spells CASRDRQGNTGELFF. The CDR3 DNA reads TGTGCCAGCAGGGATAGACAGGGGAACACCGGGGAGCTGTTTTTT.

This clonotype was observed many times. CDR3 amino acids: CSARASLAGVAYEQYF. Written as DNA, the CDR3 is TGCAGTGCTAGAGCATCCCTAGCGGGAGTAGCCTACGAGCAGTACTTC. The J gene is TRBJ2-7, the V gene TRBV20-1, with TRBD2 matching 10 bases. V lost 1 base, J lost 2 bases, and 8 bases stayed unmatched. Germline CDR1 is DFQATT and CDR2 is SNEGSKA (reference sequence). This CDR3 contains 16 residues.

This clonotype was picked up a small number of times. The CDR3: CATGQGAFDEQFF. The DNA for the CDR3 is TGTGCCACCGGACAGGGGGCTTTTGATGAGCAGTTCTTC. V gene TRBV6-1 combines with J gene TRBJ2-1; 11 bases agree with TRBD1. Losses at the gene ends were 10 bases for V and 8 bases for J; bases not matched to a gene: 7. This CDR3 comprises 13 residues. The germline gives CDR1 MNHNS, CDR2 SASEGT.

This chain uses TRBV30 with TRBJ2-3; the D is unclear. The germline CDR1 and CDR2 sequences are GTSNPN and SVGIG (reference sequence). Trimming pared 1 base from V and 6 bases from J, leaving 8 bases between. This CDR3 spans 12 amino acids. This chain's CDR3 is CAWSAAGDTQYF. The CDR3 DNA follows: TGTGCCTGGAGTGCAGCCGGGGATACGCAGTATTTT.

This clonotype was detected a few times. This chain uses TRBV5-1 with TRBJ1-2; possibly TRBD1 for D (6 bases). V lost 0 bases, J lost 8 bases, and 11 bases lay in between. Germline CDR1 is SGHRS and CDR2 is YFSETQ. The length of the CDR3 is 13 residues. CDR3 nucleotides: TGCGCCAGCAGCTTGGAAGGGGGAAGGGGCTACACCTTC. Protein product: CASSLEGGRGYTF.

This clonotype has more than one count but fewer than ten. CDR3 amino acids: CASSYRQQPYEQYF. Here the CDR3 DNA reads TGTGCCAGCAGTTACAGGCAACAACCCTACGAGCAGTACTTC. The chain couples TRBV6-5 to TRBJ2-7; D not resolved. V was cut by 2 bases and J by 2 bases, with 10 bases left in between. The CDR3 length is 14 residues. Germline V gene data show CDR1 as MNHEY and CDR2 as SVGAGI.

The chain uses TRBV6-4 and TRBJ2-3; no firm D call. Per germline, CDR1 MRHNA and CDR2 SNTAGT. The CDR3 totals 13 residues. V lost 2 bases to trimming and J lost 5 bases, with 8 bases between them. CDR3 loop: CASSDHLQDTQYF. The CDR3 region has the DNA TGTGCCAGCAGTGACCACCTCCAAGATACGCAGTATTTT.

The chain couples TRBV20-1 to TRBJ2-5; TRBD1 might be the D (5 bases). CDR1 DFQATT and CDR2 SNEGSKA come from the germline V gene (reference sequence). V lost 6 bases and J lost 1, with 9 bases in between. The length of the CDR3 is 12 residues. CDR3 residues: CSAGATQETQYF. The CDR3 nucleotides are TGCAGTGCAGGGGCCACCCAAGAGACCCAGTACTTC.

Only a few counts were recorded for this clonotype. J is TRBJ2-7 and V is TRBV7-2; D gene uncertain. The CDR3 runs to 13 residues. From germline, CDR1 is SGHTA and CDR2 FQGNSA. V was trimmed by 5 bases and J by 3 bases, leaving 11 bases between them. CDR3 nucleotides: TGTGCCAGCAGCCCTGTCGGCGGCTACGAGCAGTACTTC. As protein: CASSPVGGYEQYF.

V usage is TRBV10-3 and J usage is TRBJ2-7; D is tentatively TRBD1 or TRBD2 (6 bases each). Germline V CDR1 and CDR2: ENHRY, SYGVKD. This CDR3 is 16 amino acids long. V lost 6 bases and J lost 3, with 21 bases in between. The CDR3 DNA follows: TGTGCCATCAGGGAGGGACATAGAGGCTACGGCTACGAGCAGTACTTC. Translated, it gives CAIREGHRGYGYEQYF.

This chain uses TRBV10-3 with TRBJ2-7, with 9 bases fitting TRBD2. The CDR3 covers 14 residues. V shed 5 bases and J 0 bases; nucleotides not matched to a gene: 2. The germline V gene encodes CDR1 ENHRY and CDR2 SYGVKD. CDR3 DNA: TGTGCCATCAGTCCGGGACTAGCCTCCTACGAGCAGTACTTC. Protein sequence: CAISPGLASYEQYF.

On this clonotype itself: Its ends do not fully match the called genes, so a read error is possible. The chain recombines TRBV20-1 with TRBJ2-4; the match to TRBD1 covers 8 bases. Germline lookup yields CDR1 DFQATT and CDR2 SNEGSKA (reference sequence). The CDR3 extends over 12 amino acids. The CDR3 loop reads CSARFPGTGDFF. As DNA, the CDR3 is TGCAGTGCTAGATTCCCCGGGACAGGCGATTTCTTC.

This clonotype is categorized as medium-sized (0.01 to 0.1%). The rearrangement uses TRBV29-1 and TRBJ2-1, with D possibly TRBD1 on 5 matching bases. The CDR3 has 11 amino acids. Between the trimmed V and J ends, which lost 3 bases and 11 bases, there was a span of 11 bases. CDR1 SQVTM and CDR2 ANQGSEA come from the germline V gene. The CDR3 nucleotides read TGCAGCGTTGACTTCAGGGAAAAGCAGTTCTTC. Translating it yields CSVDFREKQFF.

This clonotype has more than one count but fewer than ten. The V and J genes are TRBV4-3 and TRBJ2-3; D might be TRBD1 or TRBD2, each matching 5 bases. Germline CDR1 LGHNA, CDR2 YSLEER. V was pared by 1 base and J by 1 base, with 9 bases between. This CDR3 region has 15 residues. CDR3 sequence reads: CASSQVVGGTDTQYF. The CDR3 DNA reads as TGCGCCAGCAGCCAAGTTGTGGGGGGCACAGATACGCAGTATTTT.

This clonotype was found a few times. The chain recombines TRBV11-2 with TRBJ1-2; unclear D gene. This CDR3 has 13 amino acids. Trimming stripped 5 bases from V and 6 bases from J, with 13 bases between. Germline V gene lookup returns CDR1 SGHAT and CDR2 FQNNGV. Here the CDR3 reads CASSLIGRDGYTF. The CDR3 region has the DNA TGTGCCAGCAGCCTAATAGGCCGGGATGGCTACACCTTC.

This clonotype was seen a few times. This chain joins TRBV3-1 and TRBJ2-1, with a possible D match to TRBD2 (5 bases). V dropped 0 bases and J dropped 1 base, with 10 bases sitting between them. This CDR3 spans 16 amino acids. Germline CDR1 LGHDT, CDR2 YNNKEL (reference sequence). In DNA form, the CDR3 reads TGTGCCAGCAGCCAAGACCCCCCGGGATCCTACAATGAGCAGTTCTTC. It encodes CASSQDPPGSYNEQFF.

The chain links TRBV10-3 to TRBJ2-2; D is unresolved. The CDR3 has 16 amino acids. Germline V gene sequence: CDR1 ENHRY, CDR2 SYGVKD. V lost 6 bases, J lost 4 bases, and 18 bases lay in between. The CDR3 DNA sequence: TGTGCCATCAGCGCACAAGAACCACAAATCACCGGGGAGCTGTTTTTT. Its translation: CAISAQEPQITGELFF.